This is a list of T cell receptor beta chains from one sample in a study of blood T cell repertoires in COVID-19. Repertoires were generated with immunoSEQ multiplex PCR, while TCRdb's copy carries only in-frame clones and drops some. The sample has fewer than 85,000 clones; 90% to 95% are singletons. Source material: peripheral blood. All receptors come from a human donor in a cohort sampled during active COVID-19. The CDR3 runs from the conserved cysteine through the conserved F or W. D genes are given only for firm matches. Rows may omit the clone size; those that give it use once, few, many or a size class.

size,J,D,V,DNA,CDR3
-,TRBJ1-2,-,TRBV28,TGTGCCAGCAGTTTATCACAGGGCTATGGCTACACCTTC,CASSLSQGYGYTF
-,TRBJ1-2,-,TRBV5-1,TGCGCCAGCAGCTTGGATGAGACTCCCGGGGGCTACACCTTC,CASSLDETPGGYTF
-,TRBJ2-5,TRBD2,TRBV5-4,TGTGCCAGCAGCTTATTTCCTAGCGGGGGCCCCGAGGGAGAGACCCAGTACTTC,CASSLFPSGGPEGETQYF
-,TRBJ2-7,TRBD1,TRBV28,TGTGCCAGCAGTCTTCAGGTCGGGACAGGGGTATACGAGCAGTACTTC,CASSLQVGTGVYEQYF
-,TRBJ2-1,TRBD2,TRBV18,TGTGCCAGCTCACCCCAGACTAGCTTGGGCTACAATGAGCAGTTCTTC,CASSPQTSLGYNEQFF
once,TRBJ1-6,-,TRBV13,TGTGCCAGCAGCTTAGGGGGCACACCCCTCCACTTT,CASSLGGTPLHF
-,TRBJ1-6,TRBD1,TRBV5-5,TGTGCCAGCAGCTTGGAGGGTGGGGACAGGGGGCCTCGGTCACCCCTCCACTTT,CASSLEGGDRGPRSPLHF
-,TRBJ2-5,-,TRBV28,TGTGCCAGCAGTATTCTACAGGGTCCGGAGACCCAGTACTTC,CASSILQGPETQYF
-,TRBJ2-7,TRBD1,TRBV4-3,TGCGCCAGCCGCCCAGGACAGGGGGCGGGGGAGCAGTACTTC,CASRPGQGAGEQYF
-,TRBJ1-2,-,TRBV4-1,TGCGCCAGCAGCCAAGATCAACTCCGCGACTATGGCTACACCTTC,CASSQDQLRDYGYTF
-,TRBJ2-7,-,TRBV5-6,TGTGCCAGCAGCTCTTACTACGAGCAGTACTTC,CASSSYYEQYF
-,TRBJ1-1,-,TRBV6-2/TRBV6-3,TGTGCCAGCAGTTATGGAGGAGCAGGGGAGAACACTGAAGCTTTCTTT,CASSYGGAGENTEAFF
-,TRBJ2-7,TRBD1,TRBV5-5,TGTGCCAGCAGCCCCCTCGGGGTCGACAGGGGGGAACCCTACGAGCAGTACTTC,CASSPLGVDRGEPYEQYF
-,TRBJ1-6,TRBD1,TRBV28,TGTGCCAGCAGTTTTAGCCGGGACAGGGGGCCGGATTCACCCCTCCACTTT,CASSFSRDRGPDSPLHF
-,TRBJ1-1,-,TRBV6-5,TGTGCCAGCAGTTACTCTAGTAAGAACACTGAAGCTTTCTTT,CASSYSSKNTEAFF
-,TRBJ2-6,-,TRBV7-8,TGTGCCATAGGAGGGTTGGCCAACGTCCTGACTTTC,CAIGGLANVLTF
-,TRBJ2-1,-,TRBV21-1,TGTGCCAGCAGCAAAGACATTAAGTTCTTC,CASSKDIKFF
-,TRBJ1-1,-,TRBV12-3/TRBV12-4,TGTGCCAGCAGTTTTGGGGGACAATCGGGGGCTTTCTTT,CASSFGGQSGAFF
-,TRBJ1-4,-,TRBV2,TGTGCCAGCAGTGGGGGACTGAGTGGGACTCAAAATGAAAAACTGTTTTTT,CASSGGLSGTQNEKLFF
-,TRBJ1-2,-,TRBV30,TGTGCCTGGAAATCCGGGCGACAGTCCCTTAACTATGGCTACACCTTC,CAWKSGRQSLNYGYTF
-,TRBJ1-2,-,TRBV29-1,TGCAGCGTCGAGGGGGTGGGCTACACCTTC,CSVEGVGYTF
-,TRBJ1-5,-,TRBV7-9,TGTGCCAGCAGCTTAGAGGGAGGTAGCAGGGATCGGGGGCCCCAGCATTTT,CASSLEGGSRDRGPQHF
-,TRBJ2-7,-,TRBV4-3,TGCGCCAGCAGCCAAGAGAGGAATTTGATTTACGAGCAGTACTTC,CASSQERNLIYEQYF
-,TRBJ1-4,-,TRBV5-8,TGTGCCAGCAGCTTGGCAGGGGCTAATGAAAAACTGTTTTTT,CASSLAGANEKLFF
-,TRBJ1-4,TRBD1,TRBV28,TGTGCCAGCAGACCCACAGGGGGCGGAAGGGAAAAACTGTTTTTT,CASRPTGGGREKLFF